This T cell receptor beta chain was sequenced for a study of OX40 agonist ivuxolimab in advanced cancers. This table comes from immunoSEQ multiplex PCR, and its TCRdb copy is limited to in-frame clones, with some not included. The data contain nearly 55,000 clones, around 89% of them seen just once; the ten biggest clones take up more than 1.3%. A remark on this clone: Its antigen is still unknown.

Germline-derived CDR1 and CDR2 are SNHLY and FYNNEI. Between the trimmed V and J ends, which lost 6 bases and 7 bases, there was a span of 19 bases. The CDR3 spans 15 residues. General study findings and limits: Circulating CD4+ and CD8+ T cells showed clonal expansion by week 6 at 0.1 to 3.0 mg/kg. Near-lowest levels of clonal expansion characterized partial responders at 0.1-3.0 mg/kg.

The rearrangement links TRBV2 to TRBJ1-5; D possibly corresponds to TRBD1 (5 bases). The clonotype originates from an adult with an advanced solid tumor such as melanoma, head and neck, liver or kidney cancer. Sequencing was performed on CD4+ or CD8+ T cells sorted from blood, taken in a trial of the OX40 agonist ivuxolimab. The CDR3 DNA follows: TGTGCCAGCAGATTACGGGGGGGGGAAGAACAGCCCCAGCATTTT. Translation gives CASRLRGGEEQPQHF. Based on the CDR3 plus reference TRBV2 and TRBJ1-5, the full variable domain is EPEVTQTPSHQVTQMGQEVILRCVPISNHLYFYWYRQILGQKVEFLVSFYNNEISEKSEIFDDQFSVERPDGSNFTLKIRSTKLEDSAMYFCASRLRGGEEQPQHFGDGTRLSIL.